This entry lists 28 T cell receptor beta chains sequenced from one sample in a study of blood T cells in healthy people across ages. The second PCR ran roughly 7 to 12 cycles with a sample-barcoded 5' primer and J-beta primers. TCRdb redid the calling of the 5' RACE reads with MiXCR, one entry per CDR3 protein. The repertoire holds around 620,000 distinct CDR3 sequences, with approximately 25% as singletons. The source material was blood. Every receptor here comes from an older woman in good health.

This chain connects TRBV5-6 to TRBJ2-6; D is unclear. V dropped 3 bases and J dropped 0 bases, with 13 bases sitting between them. CDR3 length: 17 residues. Germline V gene sequence: CDR1 SGHDT, CDR2 YYEEEE. The DNA for the CDR3 is TGTGCCAGCAGCTCAGGTGCGGCTTACTCTGGGGCCAACGTCCTGACTTTC. Encoded protein: CASSSGAAYSGANVLTF.

This clonotype showed up just a few times. The rearrangement links TRBV20-1 to TRBJ1-4; TRBD1 might be the D (5 bases). CDR3 size: 13 residues. V lost 5 bases and J lost 7, with 14 bases in between. Looked up from germline, CDR1 is DFQATT and CDR2 is SNEGSKA (reference sequence). CDR3 in amino acids: CSARLTGGEKLFF. In DNA, the CDR3 is TGCAGTGCTCGACTGACCGGGGGTGAAAAACTGTTTTTT.

CDR3 amino acids: CASSVKGDASYGYTF. The CDR3 DNA reads TGTGCCAGCAGTGTGAAGGGGGACGCTTCCTATGGCTACACCTTC. The chain links TRBV6-4 to TRBJ1-2; a possible D gene is TRBD1 (6 bases). Trimming stripped 4 bases from V and 4 bases from J, with 16 bases between. The V gene's germline CDR1 is MRHNA and CDR2 SNTAGT. CDR3 length: 15 residues.

The rearrangement joins TRBV4-2 to TRBJ2-7; 8 bases map to TRBD2. V shed 0 bases and J 5 bases; nucleotides not matched to a gene: 0. Germline V gives CDR1 LGHNA, CDR2 YNFKEQ. This CDR3 region has 13 residues. For the CDR3, the DNA is TGTGCCAGCAGCCAAGACGGGGGGGACGAGCAGTACTTC. It specifies CASSQDGGDEQYF.

The chain joins TRBV20-1 to TRBJ2-3; D remains unclear. V lost 1 base to trimming and J lost 3 bases, with 8 bases between them. Germline V lookup: CDR1 DFQATT, CDR2 SNEGSKA (reference sequence). The CDR3 spans 13 residues. The CDR3 here is CSARVGMTDTQYF. CDR3 DNA sequence: TGCAGTGCTAGAGTGGGGATGACAGATACGCAGTATTTT.

In its sample, this clonotype was seen a few times. Mismatch with germline at one junction end may stem from a read error. The chain is built from TRBV13 and TRBJ1-1, with 9 positions matching TRBD1. The CDR3 has 16 residues. In germline, CDR1 is PRHDT, CDR2 FYEKMQ (reference sequence). The CDR3 region has the DNA TGTGCCAGCAGCTTCCTAATACAGGGGGCGAACGCTGAAGCTTTCTTT. It specifies CASSFLIQGANAEAFF.

CDR3 in amino acids: CATNPGQGSHQETQYF. The CDR3 region has the DNA TGTGCCACCAATCCGGGACAGGGGTCGCACCAAGAGACCCAGTACTTC. The chain combines TRBV15 with TRBJ2-5; TRBD1 aligns across 10 bases. From germline, CDR1 is LNHNV and CDR2 YYDKDF (reference sequence). V shed 7 bases, J shed 0 bases, and the junction held 8 bases outside the gene matches. The CDR3 spans 16 residues.

This clonotype was detected a few times. J is TRBJ1-2 and V is TRBV4-3; no clear D. Per the germline V gene, CDR1 is LGHNA and CDR2 is YSLEER. Trimming removed 3 bases from V and 5 bases from J, with 13 bases in between. The CDR3 is made up of 14 amino acids. Written as DNA, the CDR3 is TGCGCCAGCAGCCAGATACTACAGCCATATGGCTACACCTTC. This sequence encodes CASSQILQPYGYTF.

The chain carries TRBV6-2 or TRBV6-3 and TRBJ2-1; D ambiguous. The CDR3 has 14 residues. The ends were cut back, 8 bases at V and 7 bases at J, with 18 bases in the middle. Per the germline V gene, CDR1 is MNHEY and CDR2 is SVGEGT. The CDR3 loop is CASSDLGFLNEQFF. As DNA, the CDR3 is TGTGCCAGCTCCGACCTAGGCTTCCTGAATGAGCAGTTCTTC.

The rearrangement uses TRBV5-1 and TRBJ1-2, with D possibly being TRBD1 (5 bases). V lost 1 base, J lost 6 bases, and 16 bases lay in between. CDR3 length: 15 residues. Per germline, CDR1 SGHRS and CDR2 YFSETQ. In DNA form, the CDR3 reads TGCGCCAGCAGCTTGAGGGCAGGGCAATTTCATGGCTACACCTTC. Translation gives CASSLRAGQFHGYTF.

The chain carries TRBV14 and TRBJ1-4; 9 bases match TRBD1. Germline CDR1 reads SGHDN; CDR2 reads FVKESK. V trimming: 5 bases; J trimming: 7 bases; junction bases outside the gene matches: 5. The CDR3 runs to 14 residues. In DNA, the CDR3 is TGTGCCAGCAGCTGCACAGGGGGCGGTGAAAAACTGTTTTTT. Translation: CASSCTGGGEKLFF.

This clonotype was recorded a few times. Germline and junction disagree at one end, which may indicate a read error. The chain links TRBV6-2 or TRBV6-3 to TRBJ1-2; no definite D call. The CDR3 is 13 amino acids. Germline CDR1 and CDR2: MNHEY and SVGEGT. The chain's CDR3 is CAGSPGMANGYTF. The CDR3 bases are TGTGCCGGCAGTCCCGGGATGGCGAATGGCTACACCTTC.

This clonotype was counted between two and nine times. V gene TRBV6-1 combines with J gene TRBJ2-5, with D possibly matching TRBD2 (7 bases). V shed 7 bases and J shed 7 bases, with 19 bases lying between them. CDR1 and CDR2 (germline): MNHNS, SASEGT. The CDR3 has 14 amino acids. The CDR3 loop reads CASIQGGGSATQYF. The CDR3 DNA sequence: TGTGCCAGCATTCAAGGGGGGGGCTCCGCGACCCAGTACTTC.

This chain joins TRBV7-2 and TRBJ1-1, with D possibly being TRBD1 (5 bases). Trimming cost V 2 bases and J 2 bases, with 9 bases left between them. The germline gives CDR1 SGHTA, CDR2 FQGNSA. This CDR3 contains 14 residues. The CDR3 loop is CASSLRQTNTEAFF. The CDR3 region has the DNA TGTGCCAGCAGCTTAAGACAGACTAACACTGAAGCTTTCTTT.

This clonotype was counted a few times. The V call is TRBV7-6, the J call TRBJ2-1; D tentatively reads TRBD1 or TRBD2 (5 bases each). From germline, CDR1 is SGHVS and CDR2 FNYEAQ. The CDR3 is 16 amino acids. Trimming removed 0 bases from V and 0 bases from J, with 9 bases in between. The CDR3 is CASSLAWGSSYNEQFF. The CDR3 DNA sequence: TGTGCCAGCAGCTTAGCGTGGGGGAGCTCCTACAATGAGCAGTTCTTC.

A few counts support this clonotype. The V gene is TRBV7-2, the J gene TRBJ2-1, with a weak D call TRBD2 (7 bases). V was clipped by 8 bases and J by 0 bases, with 14 bases between them. The CDR3 extends over 15 amino acids. Germline V lookup: CDR1 SGHTA, CDR2 FQGNSA. CDR3 DNA sequence: TGTGCCAGCCACCAGGGAGGGGGCTCCTACAATGAGCAGTTCTTC. Its translation is CASHQGGGSYNEQFF.

The CDR3 DNA sequence: TGCAGCGTTGGAGGGGGCTTGTATCAGCCCCAGCATTTT. Translating gives CSVGGGLYQPQHF. The chain combines TRBV29-1 with TRBJ1-5, with TRBD1 identical over 7 bases. Germline-derived CDR1 and CDR2 are SQVTM and ANQGSEA. The CDR3 length is 13 residues. Trimming cost V 4 bases and J 5 bases; bases outside gene matches: 5.

This clonotype was recorded a few times. V is TRBV11-2 and J is TRBJ1-3; the match to TRBD1 covers 9 bases. The V segment lost 5 bases and the J segment 1 base; nucleotides outside the gene matches: 9. The CDR3 totals 17 residues. Germline V CDR1 and CDR2: SGHAT, FQNNGV. The CDR3 DNA is TGTGCCAGCAGCCACCGACAGGGGGACGGGTCTGGAAACACCATATATTTT. Its protein is CASSHRQGDGSGNTIYF. Drawing the rest from reference TRBV11-2 and TRBJ1-3, the complete variable domain is EAGVAQSPRYKIIEKRQSVAFWCNPISGHATLYWYQQILGQGPKLLIQFQNNGVVDDSQLPKDRFSAERLKGVDSTLKIQPAKLEDSAVYLCASSHRQGDGSGNTIYFGEGSWLTVV.

This clonotype was detected only a few times. V usage is TRBV29-1 and J usage is TRBJ2-5, with D possibly TRBD1 on 5 matching bases. This CDR3 region has 15 residues. The germline V gene has CDR1 SQVTM and CDR2 ANQGSEA. The ends were cut back, 6 bases at V and 1 base at J, with 18 bases in the middle. The chain's CDR3 is CSVERVGATQETQYF. DNA of the CDR3: TGCAGCGTCGAGAGAGTAGGGGCGACCCAAGAGACCCAGTACTTC.

The rearrangement links TRBV20-1 to TRBJ2-3; 13 bases align to TRBD2. The length of the CDR3 is 14 residues. Trimming removed 6 bases from V and 6 bases from J; junction bases left unmatched: 6. Germline V gives CDR1 DFQATT, CDR2 SNEGSKA (reference sequence). Here the CDR3 reads CSAPTSGRFDTQYF. CDR3 DNA sequence: TGCAGTGCGCCGACTAGCGGGAGGTTTGATACGCAGTATTTT.

This clonotype was seen more than once but under ten times. The chain has TRBV24-1 and TRBJ1-2; D not resolved. This CDR3 spans 14 amino acids. V was cut by 12 bases and J by 4 bases, with 20 bases left in between. Per germline, CDR1 KGHDR and CDR2 SFDVKD. CDR3 nucleotides: TGTGCCGCCCCCCCCGGGTGCCGTCCCTATGGCTACACCTTC. This sequence encodes CAAPPGCRPYGYTF.

CDR3 bases: TGTGCCAGCAGTCCAAGACAGAGCTCCTACGAGCAGTACTTC. The encoded protein is CASSPRQSSYEQYF. V and J are TRBV27 and TRBJ2-7, with a possible D match to TRBD1 (5 bases). Trimming pared 5 bases from V and 0 bases from J, leaving 11 bases between. In germline, CDR1 is MNHEY, CDR2 SMNVEV (reference sequence). The CDR3 is made up of 14 amino acids.

The genes are TRBV28 and TRBJ2-3, with 7 bases that match TRBD2. With 7 bases clipped from V and 2 bases from J, the junction kept 21 bases outside the gene matches. This CDR3 is built from 19 residues. Germline CDR1 is MDHEN and CDR2 is SYDVKM. The CDR3 spells CASTQGRLGGSLNTDTQYF. For the CDR3, the DNA is TGTGCCAGCACCCAAGGTCGTCTAGGCGGGAGCTTGAACACAGATACGCAGTATTTT.

V usage is TRBV29-1 and J usage is TRBJ2-7; 7 bases match TRBD1. V dropped 4 bases and J dropped 3; count of bases not matched to a gene: 12. The CDR3 sequence is 15 residues long. CDR1 is SQVTM and CDR2 is ANQGSEA in the germline V gene. The CDR3 spells CSVGKRTGVYYEQYF. Here the CDR3 DNA reads TGCAGCGTTGGGAAACGGACAGGCGTCTACTACGAGCAGTACTTC.

This clonotype was seen more than once but under ten times. V gene TRBV9 combines with J gene TRBJ2-5, with 11 bases identical to TRBD2. Germline lookup yields CDR1 SGDLS and CDR2 YYNGEE. With V trimmed by 1 base and J by 2 bases, 4 bases remained unmatched. The CDR3 has 16 residues. The CDR3 coding sequence is TGTGCCAGCAGCGTAAGCGCTAGCGGGGGGCAAGAGACCCAGTACTTC. Encoded protein: CASSVSASGGQETQYF.

The chain employs TRBV4-2 and TRBJ2-5, with 14 bases identical to TRBD2. Per germline, CDR1 LGHNA and CDR2 YNFKEQ. V shed 4 bases and J 5 bases; nucleotides not matched to a gene: 6. There are 16 residues in the CDR3. The CDR3 region has the DNA TGTGCCAGCAGCCTCCCGGGACTAGCGGGGGTGGAGACCCAGTACTTC. Translated: CASSLPGLAGVETQYF.

The chain recombines TRBV5-6 with TRBJ2-7; a possible D gene is TRBD2 (5 bases). The DNA end is more similar to TRBJ2-5, so the J call may be wrong. The CDR3 contains 14 residues. Germline V lookup: CDR1 SGHDT, CDR2 YYEEEE. CDR3 protein: CASSSVDWEETQYF. In DNA form, the CDR3 reads TGTGCCAGCAGCTCAGTGGACTGGGAAGAGACCCAGTACTTC.

CDR3 nucleotides: TGTGCCAGCAGCGTAGATCAGATGAACACTGAAGCTTTCTTT. Protein sequence: CASSVDQMNTEAFF. V gene TRBV9 combines with J gene TRBJ1-1; D is uncertain. CDR3 length: 14 residues. Per germline, CDR1 SGDLS and CDR2 YYNGEE. Trimming removed 0 bases at V and 0 bases at J, with 6 bases between.